This T cell receptor (beta chain) was identified during a study of OX40 agonist ivuxolimab in advanced cancers. About the study: Patients undergoing dose escalation presented with hepatocellular carcinoma, melanoma, renal cell or head and neck cancer.

TCRdb's table, derived via immunoSEQ multiplex PCR, lists solely in-frame clones and lacks some. The sample has 65,000 to 95,000 clones, around nine tenths seen once. Study conclusions and caveats: Nonresponders, in some cases, also had low normalized T-cell clonal expansion. In general, CD8+ T cells held more expanded clones than CD4+ did, on average. Blood T cells, both CD4+ and CD8+, expanded clonally by week 6 at 0.1 to 3.0 mg/kg.

Details on this clone: Antigen specificity is unknown.

V lost 6 bases, J lost 11 bases, and 8 bases stayed unmatched. The CDR3 sequence is 13 residues long. CDR1 is MGHDK and CDR2 is SYGVNS in the germline V gene. This receptor was obtained from an adult with an advanced solid tumor such as melanoma, head and neck, liver or kidney cancer. The chain carries TRBV25-1 and TRBJ1-1, with 11 bases aligning to TRBD1. Sequences were derived from CD4+ or CD8+ T cells sorted from blood, sampled in a trial of the OX40 agonist ivuxolimab. The CDR3 region has the DNA TGTGCCAGCAGCTCGGACAGGGGGCTAACGGCTTTCTTT. Translation: CASSSDRGLTAFF.